Listed below are T cell receptor beta chains from one sample, sequenced in a study of T cell changes during pregnancy in multiple sclerosis. Data came from immunoSEQ multiplex PCR; TCRdb stores just in-frame clones and leaves some out. Of approximately 100,000 clones in the sample, more than 85% were seen once. The specimen was peripheral blood, collected after pregnancy. These receptors were collected from a female donor with multiple sclerosis, enrolled in a pregnancy study. Both conserved end residues are part of each CDR3. The order of the fields is clone size, D gene, V gene, J gene, CDR3 DNA, CDR3 protein. The D gene is left open where the match is weak. Clone size is given for some rows only: seen once, a few or many times, or a class if the clone is expanded.

NA	NA	TRBV5-8	TRBJ2-5	TGTGCCAGCAGCTTAAGTGGCGCGGGAGAGACCCAGTACTTC	CASSLSGAGETQYF
NA	NA	TRBV15	TRBJ2-7	TGTGCCACTTCGGCGCCCCAGGGACTGGAGCAGTACTTC	CATSAPQGLEQYF
NA	NA	TRBV30	TRBJ1-1	TGTGCCTGGAGCAAGGGGGGGGACACTGAAGCTTTCTTT	CAWSKGGDTEAFF
NA	NA	TRBV4-1	TRBJ2-5	TGCGCCAGCAGCCAAGATCTCGGTAGTGCGACCCAGTACTTC	CASSQDLGSATQYF
NA	NA	TRBV2	TRBJ2-1	TGTGCCAGCAGTAGGGAGAGAGTGGACAATGAGCAGTTCTTC	CASSRERVDNEQFF
NA	NA	TRBV9	TRBJ1-6	TGTGCCAGCAGCGCACAGGGCTCTAGGGATTCACCCCTCCACTTT	CASSAQGSRDSPLHF
NA	NA	TRBV10-3	TRBJ2-7	TGTGCCATCAGTGAGTTGGAGGGGCGCGAGCAGTACTTC	CAISELEGREQYF
NA	NA	TRBV14	TRBJ2-7	TGTGCCAGCAGCCAAGAACCGGAAAGCAGGGAGCAGTACTTC	CASSQEPESREQYF
few	NA	TRBV7-9	TRBJ1-1	TGTGCCAGCAGTCTAGACAGCTTGGGGGCTTTCTTT	CASSLDSLGAFF
NA	NA	TRBV9	TRBJ1-3	TGTGCCAGCAGCGTCGACAGCGTCTCTGGAAACACCATATATTTT	CASSVDSVSGNTIYF
NA	TRBD1	TRBV6-1	TRBJ2-2	TGTGCCACCGGTGAGGGGGCTCACACCGGGGAGCTGTTTTTT	CATGEGAHTGELFF
NA	NA	TRBV27	TRBJ1-5	TGTGCCAGCAGCCCCCGGATGGGCGTGCAGCCCCAGCATTTT	CASSPRMGVQPQHF
once	NA	TRBV6-1	TRBJ2-5	TGTGCCAGCCGCCTCCGGGGAGAAGAGACCCAGTACTTC	CASRLRGEETQYF
NA	TRBD1	TRBV6-1	TRBJ2-7	TGTGCCAGCAGTGAAGCATTCACAGGGGGGTGGGAGCAGTACTTC	CASSEAFTGGWEQYF
NA	TRBD2	TRBV5-1	TRBJ2-7	TGCGCCAGCAGCTTTAGCGGGGAAACCTACGAGCAGTACTTC	CASSFSGETYEQYF
NA	NA	TRBV19	TRBJ1-6	TGTGCCAGTAAAATTCGACCTAGTTCACCCCTCCACTTT	CASKIRPSSPLHF
NA	TRBD1	TRBV5-1	TRBJ1-1	TGCGCCAGCAGCTCAACAGGGGGACTCACTGAAGCTTTCTTT	CASSSTGGLTEAFF
NA	TRBD1	TRBV27	TRBJ2-2	TGTGCCAGCACGCTAACCCGGGACAGTGTCACCGGGGAGCTGTTTTTT	CASTLTRDSVTGELFF
once	NA	TRBV7-9	TRBJ2-7	TGTGCCAGCAGCCAAAAACAGGGTCCCTACGAGCAGTACTTC	CASSQKQGPYEQYF
NA	TRBD1	TRBV6-1	TRBJ2-1	TGTGCCAGCAGTGGGCAGCAGGGGGCTTGGAATGAGCAGTTCTTC	CASSGQQGAWNEQFF
NA	TRBD2	TRBV10-3	TRBJ2-7	TGTGCCATCAGTGACTTAGCGGGGGGTTCGGACGAGCAGTACTTC	CAISDLAGGSDEQYF
NA	TRBD2	TRBV11-2	TRBJ2-1	TGTGCCAGCAGCTCGTACTATGCGGGAGACAATGAGCAGTTCTTC	CASSSYYAGDNEQFF
NA	NA	TRBV20-1	TRBJ1-2	TGCAGTGCTACTCCAGGTTCCGGCTACACCTTC	CSATPGSGYTF
NA	NA	TRBV19	TRBJ1-6	TGTGCCAGTAGTCGACAGCAAAACTCCTATAATTCACCCCTCCACTTT	CASSRQQNSYNSPLHF
NA	TRBD1	TRBV7-2	TRBJ1-1	TGTGCCAGCAGCTCTCCACCCGGGACAGGCATGAACACTGAAGCTTTCTTT	CASSSPPGTGMNTEAFF
NA	NA	TRBV19	TRBJ1-1	TGTGCCAGTAGTATAGGAGTTGGAGCTTTCTTT	CASSIGVGAFF
once	TRBD2	TRBV15	TRBJ2-1	TGTGCCACCAGCAGAGACCACGGGGGGGTAGTGCAGTTCTTC	CATSRDHGGVVQFF
NA	TRBD1	TRBV6-4	TRBJ2-2	TGTGCCAGCAGTGACTCAACAGGGGCGGCCAACACCGGGGAGCTGTTTTTT	CASSDSTGAANTGELFF
NA	NA	TRBV6-1	TRBJ2-7	TGTGCCAGCATACAAAACGAGCAGTACTTC	CASIQNEQYF
NA	NA	TRBV19	TRBJ2-6	TGTGCCAGTAGTAGCCAGGGGTACGGGGCCAACGTCCTGACTTTC	CASSSQGYGANVLTF
NA	NA	TRBV6-1	TRBJ2-2	TGTGCCAGCAGGCAGGGAGGTGGGGCCGGGGAGCTGTTTTTT	CASRQGGGAGELFF
NA	NA	TRBV10-3	TRBJ1-6	TGTGCCATCAGTGAGTTTGACAGGAATTCACCCCTCCACTTT	CAISEFDRNSPLHF
NA	NA	TRBV30	TRBJ1-1	TGTGCCTGGACCATCGGAGGAATGGCTGAAGCTTTCTTT	CAWTIGGMAEAFF
NA	NA	TRBV27	TRBJ1-6	TGTGCCAGCAGCCTTAATTTAGGGGCTAATTCACCCCTCCACTTT	CASSLNLGANSPLHF
NA	TRBD1	TRBV18	TRBJ1-2	TGTGCCAGCTCACCCGACAGGGTCTATGGCTACACCTTC	CASSPDRVYGYTF
NA	TRBD1	TRBV9	TRBJ1-4	TGTGCCAGCAGCGTGTCTGGGACAGAAAATGAAAAACTGTTTTTT	CASSVSGTENEKLFF
NA	NA	TRBV9	TRBJ2-7	TGTGCCAGCAGCGTAGAGAACGGGTTATCCTACGAGCAGTACTTC	CASSVENGLSYEQYF
NA	NA	TRBV11-3	TRBJ2-3	TGTGCCAGCAGCTTAGACCCAGTTAGCACAGATACGCAGTATTTT	CASSLDPVSTDTQYF
NA	TRBD1	TRBV30	TRBJ1-5	TGTGCCTGGAGTGGGGGACAGTTAGATCAGCCCCAGCATTTT	CAWSGGQLDQPQHF
NA	TRBD1	TRBV7-9	TRBJ2-5	TGTGCCAGCAGCTGGGACAGAGAAGAGACCCAGTACTTC	CASSWDREETQYF
NA	NA	TRBV13	TRBJ2-3	TGTGCCAGCTCCGAAAGGGGCAGGGGGGCCACAGATACGCAGTATTTT	CASSERGRGATDTQYF
NA	NA	TRBV27	TRBJ1-5	TGTGCCAGCAGAGGGGGTACGAATAGCAATCAGCCCCAGCATTTT	CASRGGTNSNQPQHF
NA	TRBD2	TRBV13	TRBJ2-2	TGTGCCAGCAGCTCGGGACTAGCGGGGACCGGGGAGCTGTTTTTT	CASSSGLAGTGELFF
NA	NA	TRBV29-1	TRBJ1-2	TGCAGCGTTGATACCCCGGGTTCCTATGGCTACACCTTC	CSVDTPGSYGYTF
NA	TRBD1	TRBV6-5	TRBJ1-6	TGTGCCAGCGGGGGACAGGGAGCAAATTCACCCCTCCACTTT	CASGGQGANSPLHF
NA	TRBD1	TRBV29-1	TRBJ1-5	TGCAGCGTCCCGGACAGGGGGCTCTGTCAGCCCCAGCATTTT	CSVPDRGLCQPQHF
NA	NA	TRBV15	TRBJ2-7	TGTGCCACCAGCAGAGACGGGGGTTGGTACGAGCAGTACTTC	CATSRDGGWYEQYF
once	NA	TRBV19	TRBJ2-7	TGTGCCAGTAGTATAGTGATCGTGGCAGAGCAGTACTTC	CASSIVIVAEQYF
NA	TRBD1	TRBV15	TRBJ1-2	TGTGCCACCAGCAGACGAACAGGGGATGGCTACACCTTC	CATSRRTGDGYTF
NA	TRBD2	TRBV10-3	TRBJ2-1	TGTGCCATCAGTGAGGGGACTAGCGGGGGGGCATCATTATATGAGCAGTTCTTC	CAISEGTSGGASLYEQFF